The 14 T cell receptor beta chains in this list originate from one sample, sequenced in a study of blood T cell repertoires in COVID-19. TCRdb's table, derived via immunoSEQ multiplex PCR, lists solely in-frame clones and lacks some. The data show under 250,000 clones, around 85% seen once. What was sequenced was PBMCs or T cells enriched from blood (not recorded which). The receptor set was obtained from a woman aged 50 to 60 with acute COVID-19.

The V gene is TRBV2, the J gene TRBJ1-6; D remains ambiguous. V was clipped by 2 bases and J by 5 bases, with 10 bases between them. The length of the CDR3 is 15 residues. Germline V CDR1 and CDR2: SNHLY, FYNNEI. CDR3 loop: CASSELGNNNSPLHF. The CDR3 nucleotides are TGTGCCAGCAGTGAACTAGGCAATAATAATTCACCCCTCCACTTT.

The J gene is TRBJ1-2, the V gene TRBV5-4; D uncertain. CDR3 length: 12 amino acids. Germline lookup yields CDR1 SGHNT and CDR2 YYREEE (reference sequence). The V end was cut by 4 bases, the J end by 4 bases, with 8 bases between. The DNA for the CDR3 is TGTGCCAGCAGCCGGGAGGGCTATGGCTACACCTTC. Amino acids: CASSREGYGYTF.

The gene calls are TRBV29-1 and TRBJ1-5, with no clear D. CDR3 length: 13 residues. CDR1 is SQVTM and CDR2 is ANQGSEA in the germline V gene. Trimming stripped 5 bases from V and 7 bases from J, with 15 bases between. CDR3 in amino acids: CSVTLYEGQPQHF. The CDR3 DNA follows: TGCAGCGTTACCTTATACGAGGGCCAGCCCCAGCATTTT. Full variable domain (rest looked up from reference TRBV29-1 and TRBJ1-5): SAVISQKPSRDICQRGTSLTIQCQVDSQVTMMFWYRQQPGQSLTLIATANQGSEATYESGFVIDKFPISRPNLTFSTLTVSNMSPEDSSIYLCSVTLYEGQPQHFGDGTRLSIL.

The CDR3 spells CASSLRTGGAEGYTF. The CDR3 DNA sequence: TGCGCCAGCAGCTTGCGCACAGGGGGCGCGGAAGGCTACACCTTC. V and J are TRBV5-1 and TRBJ1-2; the match to TRBD1 covers 9 bases. V lost 1 base to trimming and J lost 8 bases; unmatched junction nucleotides: 9. The CDR3 sequence is 15 residues long. The germline V gene has CDR1 SGHRS and CDR2 YFSETQ.

The chain has TRBV10-3 and TRBJ2-2; the match to TRBD1 covers 7 bases. Germline CDR1 ENHRY, CDR2 SYGVKD. The CDR3 spans 14 residues. V shed 8 bases and J 1 base; nucleotides not matched to a gene: 4. The CDR3 loop reads CAIGQAENTGELFF. Here the CDR3 DNA reads TGTGCCATCGGACAGGCGGAGAACACCGGGGAGCTGTTTTTT.

The genes are TRBV20-1 and TRBJ2-1; D possibly corresponds to TRBD1 (6 bases). CDR1 and CDR2 from the germline V gene are DFQATT and SNEGSKA (reference sequence). V lost 3 bases, J lost 4 bases, and 13 bases lay in between. This CDR3 has 14 residues. The CDR3 bases are TGCAGTGCTAGTGACAGGTTTTTGTACAATGAGCAGTTCTTC. Encoded protein: CSASDRFLYNEQFF.

The chain recombines TRBV30 with TRBJ1-6; TRBD1 matches 8 bases. Unmatched junction bases numbered 5, after V lost 2 bases and J lost 8 bases. Germline lookup yields CDR1 GTSNPN and CDR2 SVGIG (reference sequence). This CDR3 contains 14 residues. The CDR3 loop is CAWSKQGGDSPLHF. The CDR3 bases are TGTGCCTGGAGTAAACAGGGGGGGGATTCACCCCTCCACTTT.

The J gene is TRBJ2-7, the V gene TRBV4-1; TRBD2 is a possible D gene (7 bases). The CDR3 has 17 residues. The V gene's germline CDR1 is MGHRA and CDR2 YSYEKL. Between the trimmed V and J ends, which lost 0 bases and 5 bases, there was a span of 20 bases. Here the CDR3 reads CASSQEGGVGSGNEQYF. The CDR3 DNA reads TGCGCCAGCAGCCAAGAAGGGGGGGTCGGAAGTGGTAACGAGCAGTACTTC.

This clone was recorded only once. The chain employs TRBV12-5 and TRBJ2-2; a possible D gene is TRBD2 (5 bases). The CDR3 has 16 residues. Germline CDR1 and CDR2: LGHNT and FRNRAP. The germline V and J ends were trimmed by 7 bases and 6 bases, with 21 bases remaining between them. The CDR3 here is CASVPGSTPRPGELFF. Written as DNA, the CDR3 is TGTGCTAGTGTTCCGGGATCCACTCCACGCCCCGGGGAGCTGTTTTTT. Drawing the rest from reference TRBV12-5 and TRBJ2-2, the complete variable domain is DARVTQTPRHKVTEMGQEVTMRCQPILGHNTVFWYRQTMMQGLELLAYFRNRAPLDDSGMPKDRFSAEMPDATLATLKIQPSEPRDSAVYFCASVPGSTPRPGELFFGEGSRLTVL.

The chain carries TRBV11-2 and TRBJ1-4; 10 positions agree with TRBD1. V shed 2 bases, J shed 5 bases, and the junction held 11 bases outside the gene matches. Per germline, CDR1 SGHAT and CDR2 FQNNGV. The length of the CDR3 is 18 residues. The CDR3 coding sequence is TGTGCCAGCAGCTTATTTCCGGGACAGGGGCGGTTAAATGAAAAACTGTTTTTT. This translates into CASSLFPGQGRLNEKLFF. Filled out from reference TRBV11-2 and TRBJ1-4, the complete variable domain reads EAGVAQSPRYKIIEKRQSVAFWCNPISGHATLYWYQQILGQGPKLLIQFQNNGVVDDSQLPKDRFSAERLKGVDSTLKIQPAKLEDSAVYLCASSLFPGQGRLNEKLFFGSGTQLSVL.

J is TRBJ1-1 and V is TRBV9; no clear D gene. Trimming took 0 bases from V and 3 from J, leaving 12 bases between them. The germline V gene encodes CDR1 SGDLS and CDR2 YYNGEE. The CDR3 has 15 residues. CDR3 in amino acids: CASSVAPGWDTEAFF. For the CDR3, the DNA is TGTGCCAGCAGCGTAGCTCCGGGGTGGGACACTGAAGCTTTCTTT.

This clone was observed once. The CDR3 sequence: CASSEGGTGVGYTF. The DNA for the CDR3 is TGTGCCAGCAGTGAAGGGGGGACAGGGGTGGGCTACACCTTC. The V and J genes are TRBV2 and TRBJ1-2; 10 bases are shared with TRBD1. Per germline, CDR1 SNHLY and CDR2 FYNNEI. The junction had 4 bases not matched to a gene; V was cut back by 1 base and J by 8 bases. The CDR3 runs 14 residues.

The CDR3 here is CASSARTGGDSPLHF. The DNA of the CDR3 is TGCGCCAGCAGCGCAAGGACAGGGGGAGATTCACCCCTCCACTTT. The chain employs TRBV5-1 and TRBJ1-6; 10 nucleotides match TRBD1. The CDR3 extends over 15 amino acids. Losses at the gene ends were 4 bases for V and 8 bases for J; bases not matched to a gene: 6. In germline, CDR1 is SGHRS, CDR2 YFSETQ.

The chain joins TRBV7-6 to TRBJ2-7; TRBD1 agrees at 7 bases. J lost 4 bases, V lost 6 bases, and 6 bases had no gene match. The germline gives CDR1 SGHVS, CDR2 FNYEAQ. The CDR3 length is 13 residues. CDR3 DNA: TGTGCCAGCAGTCCAGGGGGTCTGTACGAGCAGTACTTC. This codes for CASSPGGLYEQYF.